Listed here is a single TCR beta chain. Its antigen is not identified. Treatment meaning: 10-day PBMC culture with coronavirus spike peptide pools or control peptides (ViraFEST assay). TCR sequencing followed the expansion of antigen-specific T cells with peptide pools in ViraFEST. An Oncomine TCR Beta short-read assay was used to sequence the DNA from cultured CD4+ T cells. One entry per CDR3 protein results from TCRdb running MiXCR on the PCR reads. The data contain 14,000 to 15,000 distinct CDR3 sequences, 50% to 55% of them singletons. These data come from a study of vaccination and CD4 T cells after COVID-19. Study as a whole: From HCoV-229E, HCoV-OC43, HCoV-NL63 and SARS-CoV-2, overlapping spike peptides were used to stimulate the cells.

This CDR3 contains 21 residues. Study-level findings and limits: Post-infection sampling omitted early timepoints and covered relatively few convalescent patients.

The sequence was obtained from a human donor who had recovered from COVID-19. The rearrangement uses TRBV21-1 and TRBJ2-1; the D call of TRBD2 is as the table states it, not checked on the DNA. TRBV21-1 is a documented pseudogene. The sequenced material came from CD4+ T cells from blood, cultured in vitro. The CDR3 DNA is TGTGCCAGCAGCAAAATGTTTGGGACTAGCGGGACGAACTATTTGTACAATGAGCAGTTCTTC. It specifies CASSKMFGTSGTNYLYNEQFF.